The next 5 T cell receptor beta chains were all read from a single sample in a study of OX40 agonist ivuxolimab in advanced cancers. Clones were read by immunoSEQ multiplex PCR, and TCRdb kept only the in-frame ones, dropping some. This table holds over 150,000 clones, 90% to 95% found once. The material sequenced was CD4+ or CD8+ T cells sorted from blood, taken in a trial of the OX40 agonist ivuxolimab. These receptors were collected from an adult with an advanced solid tumor such as melanoma, head and neck, liver or kidney cancer.

The V call is TRBV9, the J call TRBJ2-3; D may correspond to TRBD1 or TRBD2 (5 bases each). The CDR3 is 15 residues long. V shed 4 bases and J shed 5 bases, with 17 bases lying between them. Germline CDR1 SGDLS, CDR2 YYNGEE. The CDR3 sequence is CASSLTGAVKDTQYF. The CDR3 coding sequence is TGTGCCAGCAGCCTTACCGGGGCCGTTAAAGATACGCAGTATTTT.

V is TRBV28 and J is TRBJ2-1; 13 bases match TRBD2. Germline V gene sequence: CDR1 MDHEN, CDR2 SYDVKM. The CDR3 length is 20 residues. V lost 3 bases and J lost 7; bases outside the gene matches: 18. CDR3 coding DNA: TGTGCCAGCAGTTTTCGGTCCGGGACTAGCGGGAAGTGGGAGCGAAATGAGCAGTTCTTC. It codes for CASSFRSGTSGKWERNEQFF.

The gene calls are TRBV11-2 and TRBJ1-2, with 9 bases fitting TRBD1. J was trimmed by 7 bases and V by 1 base; bases with no gene match: 7. Germline loops: CDR1 SGHAT, CDR2 FQNNGV. The CDR3 has 15 residues. CDR3 coding DNA: TGTGCCAGCAGCTTAGCGGCACAGGGGGCGACTGGCTACACCTTC. Its translation: CASSLAAQGATGYTF.

The J gene is TRBJ2-7, the V gene TRBV6-5; no clear D. Per germline, CDR1 MNHEY and CDR2 SVGAGI. The germline V and J ends were trimmed by 8 bases and 6 bases, with 11 bases remaining between them. The CDR3 extends over 11 amino acids. For the CDR3, the DNA is TGTGCCAGCTCAAAACGCCGCGAGCAGTACTTC. Encoded protein: CASSKRREQYF.

This CDR3 is CASSVNEGQGIGPQHF. The CDR3 DNA is TGTGCCAGCAGCGTAAATGAGGGACAGGGGATTGGGCCCCAGCATTTT. The chain carries TRBV9 and TRBJ1-5, with 10 bases that match TRBD1. This CDR3 is 16 amino acids long. Trimming at V came to 1 base and at J to 9 bases, leaving 10 bases not matched to a gene. The germline V gene has CDR1 SGDLS and CDR2 YYNGEE.